The rows below give T cell receptor beta chains drawn from one sample of a study of cytomegalovirus exposure and HLA in healthy donors. The table came from immunoSEQ multiplex PCR; TCRdb's copy has only in-frame clones and leaves some out. The sample lists around 140,000 clones, 82% occurring once. The material sequenced was PBMCs. The receptors originated from a woman aged 55 to 70 in good health and CMV-seropositive. Both conserved end residues are part of each CDR3. D genes are given only for firm matches. Rows may omit the clone size; those that give it use once, few, many or a size class.

TRBV6-1	-	TRBJ2-7	14	TRBD2	TGTGCCAGCAGCACAGGACTAGCCTCCTACGAGCAGTACTTC	CASSTGLASYEQYF
TRBV28	-	TRBJ1-2	15	-	TGTGCCAGCAGCCCCCCCCAGACGGGGAACTATGGCTACACCTTC	CASSPPQTGNYGYTF
TRBV19	once	TRBJ2-1	15	-	TGTGCCAGTAGTATCGGCGGGGTAGGCCACAATGAGCAGTTCTTC	CASSIGGVGHNEQFF
TRBV5-6	-	TRBJ2-3	15	-	TGTGCCAGCAGCTTGGACAGCGGGCGCACAGATACGCAGTATTTT	CASSLDSGRTDTQYF
TRBV27	-	TRBJ2-3	14	-	TGTGCCAGCAGACCCGGACTCATCACAGATACGCAGTATTTT	CASRPGLITDTQYF
TRBV6-5	once	TRBJ2-7	15	TRBD2	TGTGCCAGCAGTTACTCTGGCGGGAGTTCATACGAGCAGTACTTC	CASSYSGGSSYEQYF
TRBV2	-	TRBJ1-2	14	TRBD1	TGTGCCAGCAGCCGGGACAGGGGCACGTATGGCTACACCTTC	CASSRDRGTYGYTF
TRBV7-9	-	TRBJ2-5	16	-	TGTGCCAGCAGAGATTCAAGGGATTCGGGGCAAGAGACCCAGTACTTC	CASRDSRDSGQETQYF
TRBV10-3	-	TRBJ1-1	15	TRBD1	TGTGCCATCAGTGAGTCCCAGACAGGGATGGCTGAAGCTTTCTTT	CAISESQTGMAEAFF
TRBV14	once	TRBJ2-2	14	-	TGTGCCAGCAGCCAAGACCTAGTCCGCGGGGAGCTGTTTTTT	CASSQDLVRGELFF
TRBV1	-	TRBJ2-2	17	-	TGCACCAGCAGCCAAGCTTTCGGCGGGAGGGTAACCGGGGAGCTGTTTTTT	CTSSQAFGGRVTGELFF
TRBV29-1	-	TRBJ2-7	16	TRBD1	TGCAGCGTTGGGGCCGGGCAGGGGGCGTTAGGGTACGAGCAGTACTTC	CSVGAGQGALGYEQYF
TRBV5-1	-	TRBJ2-2	15	-	TGCGCCAGCAGCCCCGGACTATCGAACACCGGGGAGCTGTTTTTT	CASSPGLSNTGELFF
TRBV7-9	-	TRBJ2-7	14	TRBD1	TGTGCCAGCAGCCCGTCAGGGGGCTCCTACGAGCAGTACTTC	CASSPSGGSYEQYF
TRBV9	-	TRBJ2-2	14	-	TGTGCCAGCAGCGTGGAGCCGAACACCGGGGAGCTGTTTTTT	CASSVEPNTGELFF
TRBV10-3	-	TRBJ2-2	14	TRBD1	TGTGCCATCAGTGAGGGGCAGGGGGCCGGGGAGCTGTTTTTT	CAISEGQGAGELFF
TRBV19	-	TRBJ2-7	17	TRBD1	TGTGCCAGTAGTATGGATACCGGGACAGGGGACCAATACGAGCAGTACTTC	CASSMDTGTGDQYEQYF
TRBV4-3	few	TRBJ1-1	15	-	TGCGCCAGCAGCCAAGATCGAACGGGGAACACTGAAGCTTTCTTT	CASSQDRTGNTEAFF
TRBV7-2	-	TRBJ2-7	13	TRBD2	TGTGCCAGCAGCCCGGGACTAGTCTACGAGCAGTACTTC	CASSPGLVYEQYF
TRBV10-3	-	TRBJ1-1	13	-	TGTGCCATCAGGGGAGGGGGGAGCACTGAAGCTTTCTTT	CAIRGGGSTEAFF
TRBV9	-	TRBJ2-5	15	TRBD2	TGTGCCAGCAGCTCGGGGACTAGCGGACGGGAGACCCAGTACTTC	CASSSGTSGRETQYF
TRBV6-5	-	TRBJ1-2	13	-	TGTGCCAGCAGTTACTCCCGGGGAGGGGGCTACACCTTC	CASSYSRGGGYTF
TRBV19	once	TRBJ2-1	15	TRBD2	TGTGCCAGTAGCTCTATAGCGGGAGGGACCAATGAGCAGTTCTTC	CASSSIAGGTNEQFF
TRBV28	-	TRBJ2-1	12	-	TGTGCCAGCAGTCCGCCGACAGATGAGCAGTTCTTC	CASSPPTDEQFF
TRBV6-5	-	TRBJ2-2	13	-	TGTGCCAGCACCGGACAGAACACCGGGGAGCTGTTTTTT	CASTGQNTGELFF
TRBV5-4	-	TRBJ1-4	15	TRBD1	TGTGCCAGCAGCACCCAGGGGGCGCAGGGTGAAAAACTGTTTTTT	CASSTQGAQGEKLFF
TRBV19	-	TRBJ2-4	16	-	TGTGCCAGTAGTCCTGGACAGATACTAGCCAAAAACATTCAGTACTTC	CASSPGQILAKNIQYF
TRBV28	-	TRBJ2-2	13	-	TGTGCCAGCTCGGGGGAGAACACCGGGGAGCTGTTTTTT	CASSGENTGELFF
TRBV5-4	-	TRBJ2-7	16	TRBD1	TGTGCCAGCAGCCCAGGACAGGTCCTTAGCTCCTACGAGCAGTACTTC	CASSPGQVLSSYEQYF
TRBV16	-	TRBJ1-1	14	-	TGTGCCAGCAACTCCATCGGGGGGAACACTGAAGCTTTCTTT	CASNSIGGNTEAFF
TRBV18	-	TRBJ2-2	15	-	TGTGCCAGCTCACTCGTTCAGGGGCTCACCGGGGAGCTGTTTTTT	CASSLVQGLTGELFF
TRBV19	-	TRBJ1-1	12	-	TGTGCCAGTAGTATACGGAACACTGAAGCTTTCTTT	CASSIRNTEAFF
TRBV13	-	TRBJ2-1	16	TRBD2	TGTGCCAGCAGCTACAGATGGCTAGCGGGAGCTGATGAGCAGTTCTTC	CASSYRWLAGADEQFF
TRBV7-9	-	TRBJ1-3	15	-	TGTGCCAGCAGCTTCTCCGGACTCTCTGGAAACACCATATATTTT	CASSFSGLSGNTIYF
TRBV7-2	once	TRBJ2-7	15	-	TGTGCCAGCAGCCAAATGGTTAGCGGCCTCTACGAGCAGTACTTC	CASSQMVSGLYEQYF
TRBV5-1	-	TRBJ2-5	18	-	TGCGCCAGCAGCACGACTAGTGCGGTCGGAGGTACGGGAGAGACCCAGTACTTC	CASSTTSAVGGTGETQYF
TRBV5-5	-	TRBJ2-7	16	-	TGTGCCAGCAGCCACGGCTTGGCAGGGAGGTCCTACGAGCAGTACTTC	CASSHGLAGRSYEQYF
TRBV29-1	-	TRBJ2-5	12	-	TGCAGCGTTGAAATGGGCGAAGAGACCCAGTACTTC	CSVEMGEETQYF
TRBV4-1	-	TRBJ1-2	16	TRBD1	TGCGCCAGCAGCCCAGCTCCGGGACAGGGGGTCTATGGCTACACCTTC	CASSPAPGQGVYGYTF
TRBV6-1	few	TRBJ2-4	17	TRBD2	TGTGCCAGCAGTGAATATGCACTAGCGGGGACCAAAAACATTCAGTACTTC	CASSEYALAGTKNIQYF
TRBV6-6	few	TRBJ2-6	15	-	TGTGCCAGCAGTTACAAAGGGGCTGGGGCCAACGTCCTGACTTTC	CASSYKGAGANVLTF
TRBV2	-	TRBJ2-7	15	TRBD2	TGTGCCAGCAGACTACTAGCGGGAGCTCTCGACGAGCAGTACTTC	CASRLLAGALDEQYF
TRBV11-3	-	TRBJ2-3	15	-	TGTGCCAGCAGCTTATATAGCGGTAGCACAGATACGCAGTATTTT	CASSLYSGSTDTQYF
TRBV29-1	-	TRBJ2-3	17	TRBD1	TGCAGCGTTGAAGATTATGAGATGGCAGGGGGAGTGGATACGCAGTATTTT	CSVEDYEMAGGVDTQYF
TRBV4-3	-	TRBJ1-2	15	-	TGCGCCAGCAGCCCCGTAATGGCAGGGAACTATGGCTACACCTTC	CASSPVMAGNYGYTF
TRBV5-4	-	TRBJ2-2	16	TRBD2	TGTGCCAGCAGCTGGGGGACTAGCGGTAACACCGGGGAGCTGTTTTTT	CASSWGTSGNTGELFF
TRBV7-9	-	TRBJ1-1	13	-	TGTGCCAGCAGCTTAGACTCGAACACTGAAGCTTTCTTT	CASSLDSNTEAFF
TRBV28	-	TRBJ1-3	15	TRBD1	TGTGCCAGCACACATTACAGGGGGAAGGGAAACACCATATATTTT	CASTHYRGKGNTIYF
TRBV5-6	few	TRBJ2-5	16	TRBD2	TGTGCCAGCAGGCGCCGGATAGCGGGATACCAAGAGACCCAGTACTTC	CASRRRIAGYQETQYF
TRBV15	-	TRBJ1-5	14	-	TGTGCCACCGGTCGGACAGTTAGCAATCAGCCCCAGCATTTT	CATGRTVSNQPQHF
TRBV27	-	TRBJ2-1	12	-	TGTGCCAGCAGTTCCAGGGTTGGGGAGCAGTTCTTC	CASSSRVGEQFF
TRBV7-2	-	TRBJ1-4	15	TRBD1	TGTGCCAGCAGCTTAGAGGGACAGTTTAATGAAAAACTGTTTTTT	CASSLEGQFNEKLFF
TRBV15	-	TRBJ2-3	16	TRBD2	TGTGCCACCAGCAGAGAAGCGGGGACTCTTGCAGATACGCAGTATTTT	CATSREAGTLADTQYF
TRBV5-1	once	TRBJ1-5	14	-	TGCGCCAGCAGCTTGGATGGAGGGACTCAGCCCCAGCATTTT	CASSLDGGTQPQHF
TRBV30	-	TRBJ2-5	13	-	TGTGCCTGGAGTGTTCGACAGCTAGGGACCCAGTACTTC	CAWSVRQLGTQYF
TRBV23-1	-	TRBJ2-7	14	-	TGCGCCAGCAGTCAATCCCCGGACAACTACGAGCAGTACTTC	CASSQSPDNYEQYF
TRBV6-4	-	TRBJ2-2	14	-	TGTGCCAGCTCTCGCGGAGAGGACACCGGGGAGCTGTTTTTT	CASSRGEDTGELFF
TRBV30	-	TRBJ2-7	13	-	TGTGCCTGGATGTCGGGTATACCCTACGAGCAGTACTTC	CAWMSGIPYEQYF
TRBV7-6	-	TRBJ2-7	15	TRBD2	TGTGCCAGCAGCTTAAGGGCGGGGGGTACCTACGAGCAGTACTTC	CASSLRAGGTYEQYF